This T cell receptor beta chain originates from a study of T cells in Graves' hyperthyroidism and ophthalmopathy (dated by TCRdb to the late 2010s). Context from the whole study: Peripheral blood was collected at initial diagnosis, before any treatment. In addition, the study compared T-cell repertoires in thyroid tissue and in blood from 6 or 7 Graves' hyperthyroidism patients. A discovery cohort of about 100 patients, approximately 45 with Graves' ophthalmopathy and over 55 with stable Graves' hyperthyroidism, was used to find distinguishing TCR V-J signatures. Once sampling was done, hyperthyroidism patients were given methimazole at a starting dose of 30 mg daily, whereas ophthalmopathy patients were given high-dose intravenous methylprednisolone. The 80 to 100 discovery patients were randomly divided into training and test sets at a 7:3 ratio. An independent validation cohort of 18 to 20 hyperthyroidism patients and approximately 15 patients who later progressed to ophthalmopathy tested prospective prediction of ophthalmopathy. The paper describes TCR Vbeta CDR3 sequencing of some 130 peripheral blood samples, made up of 40 to 45 ophthalmopathy patients, 70 to 75 hyperthyroidism patients and about 17 progressor patients.

Study-level results and caveats: Blood samples also contained most of the expanded thyroid clonotypes (frequency above 0.001), which suggests that blood repertoires may reflect thyroid immune responses. In validation, the model predicted progression to ophthalmopathy a median of about 6.8 months before onset, with approximately 70% sensitivity and 72.22% specificity. A model built on a 13 V-J signature distinguished ophthalmopathy from stable hyperthyroidism, reaching 87.88% sensitivity and about 81% specificity in cross-validation and 80%/75% in testing. Sample size was not statistically predetermined, and blinding of investigators to group allocation was not performed.

CDR1 and CDR2, looked up from the germline V gene, are SGHAT and FQNNGV. Reading from cysteine to phenylalanine, the CDR3 counts 19 amino acids. The only DNA kept is the CDR3, 57 bases in frame from the first base. A distance of 26 bases separates the germline ends of V and J, which lose 5 bases and 2 bases respectively. This clonotype has ten or more counts. There is no known antigen for this receptor. There are no base qualities to consult, and no much larger clone falls within one base. TCR beta CDR3 regions were amplified from RNA transcripts. For the first round of RT-PCR on the TCR CDR3, the HTBI primer set was used together with the Qiagen OneStep RT-PCR kit. Libraries were constructed in a second round of multiplex PCR, after which size selection and purification were carried out. Libraries were sequenced paired-end with 100 bp reads on an Illumina HiSeq2000. In the original analysis: SOAPnuke was used to process the raw data, removing reads that contained adapters or uncalled bases, had a mean Phred below 15, or lacked an exact match to the constant primer or identifier. High-quality paired reads were merged using COPE v1.2.5, and each unique nucleotide sequence was defined as a clonotype. Clonotypes were aligned to IMGT TRBV, TRBD and TRBJ reference segments using MiTCR v1.1. The analysis was restricted to V-J combinations with a frequency above 0.0001, which together covered 99.2% of the repertoires. The TCS score was defined as the ratio of F50 (clonal expansion) to E x V (chaos), calculated using BLOSUM62-based TCRdist between CDR3 peptides within each V-J. Welch's t-statistics and random forest reduced just over 500 V-J features to 13, which were used in a naive Bayes classifier (R e1071). The public reads were run again by TCRdb, first through fastp at Q25 and then through MiXCR, and only productive beta chains were kept. Rows are unified per CDR3 protein, each entry keeping the most common DNA and genes. The V and J calls reflect TCRdb's pipeline rather than the authors' work. The sample table contains 500,000 to 750,000 distinct CDR3 sequences; only one count was recorded for 15% to 18% of them. The ten largest clones represent under 8% of the sample.

Graves' hyperthyroidism was defined as stable when no progression to ophthalmopathy occurred over 18 months of follow-up. The hyperthyroidism patients were between 18 and 65 years old and newly diagnosed, with a disease duration of less than 2 months. Any patient with an uncontrolled infection, another autoimmune disease, pregnancy or lactation was excluded. Diagnoses were established on the basis of clinical symptoms, serum thyroxine and TRAb, thyroid ultrasound, and orbital computed tomography. Ficoll-Paque density gradient centrifugation was used to isolate PBMCs from around 9.1 ml of fresh peripheral blood. Trizol reagent was used to extract total RNA, and RNA quality was then checked on an Agilent 2100 Bioanalyzer.

The sequencing sample was made of blood. The chain employs TRBV11-2 and TRBJ2-3, and possibly TRBD1, on 6 matching bases. This receptor was obtained from a woman in her 30s with Graves' hyperthyroidism. The sequenced DNA: TGTGCCAGCAGCCTACGCCAAGGGGGAAGGTCTACCGCCACAGATACGCAGTATTTT. This yields the protein CASSLRQGGRSTATDTQYF.